This entry lists 13 T cell receptor beta chains sequenced from one sample in a study of cytomegalovirus exposure and HLA in healthy donors. PCR employed 60 Vbeta and 13 Jbeta primers. Method: immunoSEQ multiplex PCR; TCRdb's copy keeps in-frame clones and lacks some. The table lists 140,000 to 150,000 clones, about 81% of them singletons. Sequencing used PBMCs. These receptors all stem from a man aged 30 to 45 in good health and CMV-seronegative.

The chain recombines TRBV4-1 with TRBJ1-1, with D possibly matching TRBD1 (5 bases). Germline assignment: CDR1 MGHRA and CDR2 YSYEKL. V lost 9 bases to trimming and J lost 0 bases, with 17 bases between them. The CDR3 is 15 residues long. This CDR3 is CASSTRGLMNTEAFF. In DNA form, the CDR3 reads TGCGCCAGTAGCACAAGGGGTTTAATGAACACTGAAGCTTTCTTT.

The rearrangement uses TRBV28 and TRBJ2-7, with D maybe TRBD1 (6 bases). CDR1 MDHEN and CDR2 SYDVKM come from the germline V gene. Trimming removed 10 bases at V and 2 bases at J, with 9 bases between. The CDR3 extends over 11 amino acids. The CDR3 nucleotides are TGTGCCACCAGGGGCCCCTACGAGCAGTACTTC. It specifies CATRGPYEQYF. The whole variable domain, remainder taken from reference TRBV28 and TRBJ2-7, is DVKVTQSSRYLVKRTGEKVFLECVQDMDHENMFWYRQDPGLGLRLIYFSYDVKMKEKGDIPEGYSVSREKKERFSLILESASTNQTSMYLCATRGPYEQYFGPGTRLTVT.

The gene calls are TRBV6-5 and TRBJ1-2; the match to TRBD1 covers 9 bases. This CDR3 is 15 amino acids long. J was trimmed by 13 bases and V by 5 bases; bases with no gene match: 17. The germline CDR1 and CDR2 sequences are MNHEY and SVGAGI. The CDR3 DNA is TGTGCCAGCAGTATTTCCGGGACAGGGAACCTCCGCGGCACCTTC. Protein sequence: CASSISGTGNLRGTF.

The genes are TRBV28 and TRBJ1-4; D is ambiguous. V lost 4 bases and J lost 0, with 21 bases in between. There are 19 residues in the CDR3. Germline values: CDR1 MDHEN, CDR2 SYDVKM. DNA for the CDR3: TGTGCCAGCAGTTCTAGGTGGAGCGGACCGGCAACAACTAATGAAAAACTGTTTTTT. Its translation is CASSSRWSGPATTNEKLFF.

The gene calls are TRBV6-5 and TRBJ2-5; TRBD2 matches 11 bases. The ends lost 0 bases at V and 5 bases at J; junction bases unmatched: 5. This CDR3 comprises 16 residues. Germline values: CDR1 MNHEY, CDR2 SVGAGI. CDR3 amino acids: CASSYSSSGGRETQYF. For the CDR3, the DNA is TGTGCCAGCAGTTACTCGTCTAGCGGGGGGCGGGAGACCCAGTACTTC.

The chain recombines TRBV5-1 with TRBJ1-2; a weak D match, TRBD1 (5 bases). Germline CDR1 and CDR2: SGHRS and YFSETQ. Trimming cost V 5 bases and J 1 base, with 24 bases left between them. This CDR3 contains 18 residues. The CDR3: CASRTSTDTSPFNYGYTF. DNA of the CDR3: TGCGCCAGCAGGACCTCCACGGACACCTCGCCGTTTAACTATGGCTACACCTTC.

The CDR3 region has the DNA TGTGCCAGCAGCTTGGATCTACAGGGGGGTTATGGCTACACCTTC. Translated, it gives CASSLDLQGGYGYTF. V usage is TRBV5-6 and J usage is TRBJ1-2; TRBD1 agrees at 8 bases. Trimming took 0 bases from V and 5 from J; bases not matched to a gene: 6. The CDR3 consists of 15 residues. Germline CDR1 and CDR2: SGHDT and YYEEEE.

The CDR3 DNA sequence: TGTGCCAGCTCGTTGGGGGGACAGGGTGGTGAAAAACTGTTTTTT. Its translation: CASSLGGQGGEKLFF. The V and J genes are TRBV25-1 and TRBJ1-4, with TRBD1 identical over 9 bases. V was pared by 8 bases and J by 7 bases, with 11 bases of the junction left unmatched. Germline lookup yields CDR1 MGHDK and CDR2 SYGVNS. CDR3 length equals 15 residues.

The V gene is TRBV21-1, the J gene TRBJ2-1; TRBD2, as called in the table, went unchecked against the DNA. TRBV21-1 is a known pseudogene. The CDR3 has 16 residues. CDR3 sequence reads: CASSGPGGSSYNEQFF. As DNA, the CDR3 is TGTGCCAGCAGCGGTCCCGGCGGGAGTTCCTACAATGAGCAGTTCTTC.

This rearrangement joins TRBV4-1 to TRBJ2-3; TRBD1 aligns across 12 bases. V was clipped by 3 bases and J by 4 bases; unmatched bases: 5. The CDR3 has 16 residues. The germline CDR1 and CDR2 sequences are MGHRA and YSYEKL. CDR3 residues: CASSQGQGAGADTQYF. CDR3 bases: TGCGCCAGCAGCCAGGGACAGGGGGCGGGGGCAGATACGCAGTATTTT.

This sequence joins TRBV7-2 and TRBJ1-3; D call uncertain. Trimming removed 5 bases at V and 6 bases at J, with 11 bases between. Germline CDR1 SGHTA, CDR2 FQGNSA. There are 13 residues in the CDR3. CDR3 coding DNA: TGTGCCAGCAGCCAGTACATCGAAAACACCATATATTTT. This codes for CASSQYIENTIYF.

The chain has TRBV11-2 and TRBJ1-3; 8 nucleotides agree with TRBD1. Germline trimming cut 6 bases from V and 5 bases from J; bases unmatched to any gene: 9. The CDR3 runs to 15 residues. CDR1 is SGHAT, CDR2 FQNNGV, per germline. CDR3 in DNA: TGTGCCAGCAGTCGGACAGGGAACAAGAGAAACACCATATATTTT. Amino acids: CASSRTGNKRNTIYF. Complete variable domain (other parts from reference TRBV11-2 and TRBJ1-3): EAGVAQSPRYKIIEKRQSVAFWCNPISGHATLYWYQQILGQGPKLLIQFQNNGVVDDSQLPKDRFSAERLKGVDSTLKIQPAKLEDSAVYLCASSRTGNKRNTIYFGEGSWLTVV.

The chain has TRBV19 and TRBJ2-3, with D hard to call. The V and J ends lost 7 bases and 0 bases respectively, with 14 bases between them. The CDR3 is 15 amino acids. Germline V gives CDR1 LNHDA, CDR2 SQIVND (reference sequence). In DNA form, the CDR3 reads TGTGCCAGTACCCTAACGGCGACTAGCACAGATACGCAGTATTTT. Residues: CASTLTATSTDTQYF.